This TCR beta chain was identified during a study of immune characterization of retroperitoneal liposarcoma. TCRdb ran MiXCR on the PCR reads and lists one entry per CDR3 protein. The sample holds 3,000 to 3,500 distinct CDR3 sequences, 40% to 55% seen once. The CDR3 loop spans 13 amino acids. Trimming pared 2 bases from V and 6 bases from J, leaving 7 bases between. CDR1 is SGHVS, CDR2 FNYEAQ, per germline. The gene calls are TRBV7-6 and TRBJ2-2; no definite D call. Sequences were obtained from tumor tissue. The receptor comes from a male donor with retroperitoneal liposarcoma. This chain's CDR3 is CASSLPEPGELFF. The CDR3 DNA sequence: TGTGCCAGCAGCTTACCGGAGCCCGGGGAGCTGTTTTTT.